Reported below is one TCR beta chain. What it binds is not known. The data stem from a study of cytomegalovirus exposure and HLA in healthy donors. The study, taken as a whole, reports: Roughly uniform sequencing depth across donors was assumed, possibly incorrectly.

Although they were nominally healthy when sampled, donors likely had unrecorded immune exposures. The PCR used 60 Vbeta and 13 Jbeta primers. The table came from immunoSEQ multiplex PCR; TCRdb's copy has only in-frame clones and leaves some out. Of 110,000 or so clones listed, roughly 70% were seen once; the top ten hold 4% to 5%. CDR3 size: 15 residues. The germline V and J ends were trimmed by 4 bases and 7 bases, with 16 bases remaining between them. Germline CDR1 is LGHNA and CDR2 is YNFKEQ. The rearrangement joins TRBV4-2 to TRBJ1-4; D call uncertain. The receptor was isolated from a woman in her thirties or forties in good health and CMV-seropositive. Sequencing was performed on PBMCs. CDR3 nucleotides: TGTGCCAGCAGCCCCGGAACTTCGGGAAGTGAAAAACTGTTTTTT. It encodes CASSPGTSGSEKLFF.